Sequencing of this TCR beta chain was carried out in a study of cytomegalovirus exposure and HLA in healthy donors. Profiled with immunoSEQ multiplex PCR; TCRdb holds only in-frame clones, not every one. The sample contains about 330,000 clones, more than 80% of which appear only once. Trimming at V came to 5 bases and at J to 0 bases, leaving 8 bases not matched to a gene. The CDR3 length is 16 residues. Germline V gene lookup returns CDR1 SGHTA and CDR2 FQGTGA. The chain recombines TRBV7-3 with TRBJ2-5; 8 positions agree with TRBD1. Sequenced sample: PBMCs. This clonotype was sampled from a woman between 18 and 29 years old in good health and CMV-seronegative. CDR3 sequence reads: CASSPHGTGNQETQYF. The CDR3 region has the DNA TGTGCCAGCAGCCCCCACGGGACAGGCAACCAAGAGACCCAGTACTTC.